The TCR beta chain under discussion was sequenced for a study of OX40 agonist ivuxolimab in advanced cancers. Study as a whole: Ivuxolimab, which is an agonistic anti-OX40 (CD134) antibody, was administered to the patients. Overall study findings and caveats: Expanded clones belonging to CD8+ T cells outnumbered, on average, those of CD4+. Patients who responded partially at 0.1-3.0 mg/kg showed clonal expansion ranking among the lowest.

Trimming shortened V by 5 bases and J by 1 base, and 11 bases separated the two germline ends. Germline V gene data show CDR1 as SGHAT and CDR2 as FQNNGV. This CDR3 region has 14 residues. As concerns this clone: Its antigen is undetermined.

The table came from immunoSEQ multiplex PCR; TCRdb's copy has only in-frame clones and leaves some out. Here the sample spans around 51,000 clones, 60% to 80% being singletons. This receptor was obtained from an adult with an advanced solid tumor such as melanoma, head and neck, liver or kidney cancer. The material sequenced was CD4+ or CD8+ T cells sorted from blood, taken in a trial of the OX40 agonist ivuxolimab. The rearrangement links TRBV11-2 to TRBJ1-1; D uncertain. CDR3 DNA: TGTGCCAGCAGCCCGTTTTGGGGGAACACTGAAGCTTTCTTT. It codes for CASSPFWGNTEAFF.